One sample yielded the 2 T cell receptor beta chains listed below, sequenced in a study of cytomegalovirus exposure and HLA in healthy donors. PCR primers comprised 60 Vbeta and 13 Jbeta primers. Generated by immunoSEQ multiplex PCR, the TCRdb table keeps only in-frame clones and is missing some. The sample shows some 200,000 clones, roughly 80% of them seen only once. Sequences were obtained from PBMCs. These receptors were taken from a woman between 45 and 65 years old in good health and CMV-seropositive.

The J gene is TRBJ2-7, the V gene TRBV6-6, with TRBD1 identical over 9 bases. This CDR3 has 13 amino acids. V lost 7 bases, J lost 2 bases, and 3 bases stayed unmatched. Germline V CDR1 and CDR2: MNHNY, SVGAGI (reference sequence). CDR3 coding DNA: TGTGCCAGCACCCGGGACAGGGCCTACGAGCAGTACTTC. Protein product: CASTRDRAYEQYF.

V and J are TRBV19 and TRBJ2-7; the D gene is possibly TRBD2 (5 bases). Trimming took 4 bases from V and 5 from J, leaving 12 bases between them. Germline V gene data show CDR1 as LNHDA and CDR2 as SQIVND (reference sequence). CDR3 length: 13 amino acids. DNA of the CDR3: TGTGCCAGTAGTAAGGACTGGGGTAACGAGCAGTACTTC. Its protein product is CASSKDWGNEQYF. Full variable domain (missing parts from reference TRBV19 and TRBJ2-7): DGGITQSPKYLFRKEGQNVTLSCEQNLNHDAMYWYRQDPGQGLRLIYYSQIVNDFQKGDIAEGYSVSREKKESFPLTVTSAQKNPTAFYLCASSKDWGNEQYFGPGTRLTVT.